The subject of this entry is one TCR beta chain. TCRdb's table, derived via immunoSEQ multiplex PCR, lists solely in-frame clones and lacks some. The sample holds some 120,000 clones, more than 85% seen once. These data originate in a study of T cell responses to AZD1222 COVID-19 vaccine. CDR3 length equals 14 residues. Germline V gives CDR1 SGHKS, CDR2 YYEKEE (reference sequence). V shed 4 bases, J shed 8 bases, and the junction held 5 bases outside the gene matches. The J gene is TRBJ1-6, the V gene TRBV5-5; TRBD1 aligns across 8 bases. Material: peripheral blood, obtained on day 0 of MenACWY control vaccination. The receptor's source is an adult in good health. CDR3 region: CASSRTGSDSPLHF. CDR3 bases: TGTGCCAGCAGCCGGACAGGGTCCGATTCACCCCTCCACTTT.